The clone carrying this T cell receptor (beta chain) came up many times. Its antigen remains unidentified. This specimen belongs to a study of read filtering for tumor transcriptome and immune sequencing. For the study at large: 8 patients were R-ISS I, 16 were R-ISS II, about seven were R-ISS III. Findings of the study overall: Approximately 79% of IR-seq clonotypes had a single read, yet these held approximately 3.5% of reads. Sorted CD138-negative bone marrow cells were not purified T cells. Dropping single-read clonotypes raised IR-seq and RNA-seq shared-clonotype correlation.

The library was built from roughly 400 ng RNA with molecular barcoded adaptors for alpha/delta and beta/gamma chains. TCRdb reprocessed the reads via MiXCR and lists one record per CDR3 protein. Of 25,000 to 35,000 distinct CDR3 sequences listed, less than 20% are singletons. CDR3 size: 17 residues. Between the trimmed V and J ends, which lost 0 bases and 1 base, there was a span of 13 bases. Germline loops: CDR1 LGHDT, CDR2 YNNKEL (reference sequence). The receptor's source is a donor aged 40 or over with multiple myeloma. The specimen was a population of CD138-negative cells sorted from bone marrow. This chain uses TRBV3-1 with TRBJ2-1; D may be TRBD1 or TRBD2 (6 bases each). CDR3 amino acids: CASSQDSGARSYNEQFF. CDR3 nucleotides: TGTGCCAGCAGCCAAGATTCGGGGGCACGATCCTACAATGAGCAGTTCTTC.